This T cell receptor (beta chain) was identified in a study of cytomegalovirus exposure and HLA in healthy donors. The donors comprised healthy bone marrow donors. The study ran its PCR with 60 Vbeta and 13 Jbeta primers. Produced via immunoSEQ multiplex PCR; TCRdb's table is partial and in-frame only. This sample carries about 49,000 clones, with under 15% going to the ten biggest clones. Trimming cost V 3 bases and J 3 bases; bases outside gene matches: 17. The germline CDR1 and CDR2 sequences are MRHNA and SNTAGT. The CDR3 has 20 residues. Source material: PBMCs. The chain is built from TRBV6-4 and TRBJ1-4, with 9 bases that match TRBD1. The TCR was taken from a man in his late teens or twenties in good health and CMV-seropositive. The CDR3 spells CASSDPVRDREGTANEKLFF. The CDR3 nucleotides are TGTGCCAGCAGTGATCCCGTCCGGGACAGGGAAGGAACAGCTAATGAAAAACTGTTTTTT.